This T cell receptor (beta chain) was identified during a study of cytomegalovirus exposure and HLA in healthy donors (dated by TCRdb to about 2017). General notes on the study: According to an earlier analysis of 587 of the donors, 150 million to 200 million T cells yielded 117 million unique TCR beta sequences and about 280 Gb of sequence data. An early release covering more than 500 HLA-typed donors comprised 300 to 350 gigabases of sequencing data and roughly 86 million unique TCR sequences. Of the approximately 400 genotyped donors, 75% to 85% were placed in the genetic ancestry cluster associated with self-reported Caucasian donors. The aim of the study was to test whether cataloging public T cell receptors could identify signatures of past pathogen exposure. Using immunosequencing, the study profiled T cell repertoires from around 670 subjects and related those repertoires to cytomegalovirus serostatus. A separate validation cohort of roughly 130 different subjects was used in addition to the 666-subject first cohort. To predict cytomegalovirus infection status, the study brought together high-throughput TCR immunosequencing, statistical association of individual TCRs with disease status, and machine learning. A later analysis re-analyzed previously published TCR beta repertoires from 600 to 850 donors and added high-resolution HLA genotyping to study TCR occurrence patterns. The later analysis used no new phenotypic data to find candidate immune exposures, relying instead on TCR beta sequences and their occurrence across donors. An earlier analysis of some 500 of the donors used high-throughput TCR beta sequencing to judge whether each TCR beta V gene segment behaved as functional or pseudogenic. Donor age, sex, ethnicity and CMV serostatus were compiled together with the repertoire data. In a later genetic analysis, genome-wide SNP genotypes for about 65% of the roughly 700 donors were used, and that subset was treated as a discovery cohort. All discovery cohort repertoires had been generated on a single sequencing platform. Both class I and class II loci were covered by HLA typing, at four-digit resolution. Typing coverage differed by locus: A, B, C, DRB1 and DQB1 were typed in about 620-630 donors, DQA1 in 500 to 550, DPA1 in 600 to 610, and DPB1 in 400 to 490. Several DR-DQ haplotypes were treated as single units for association and clustering because of strong linkage in the cohort. Among some 400 genotyped donors of the cohort, an average of approximately 240,000 unique TCR beta nucleotide sequences were sequenced per donor, around a sixth of them non-productive. Overall study results and their limits: In a later analysis, the rate of TCR association differed among HLA loci, with DRB1 alleles having the most associated TCRs and HLA-C alleles having the fewest. Roughly uniform sequencing depth across donors was assumed in presence/absence analyses, although this assumption may not hold. In both the original and validation cohorts, the classifier was reported to diagnose cytomegalovirus status with high specificity and sensitivity. In a later genetic analysis, a missense DCLRE1C variant was associated with V-gene and J-gene trimming of TCR beta chains, and the association was replicated in an independent cohort. Most TCR sequences were observed very rarely across donors, whereas some public TCRs were present in many individuals. In a later analysis, most CMV-associated TCR beta chains were found to appear HLA-restricted, with HLA associations seemingly driven largely by CMV exposure. A later analysis associated 16,951 TCR beta sequences with specific HLA alleles at a false discovery rate of 0.05. For the cohort, immune exposure information was limited to CMV serostatus. Linkage disequilibrium might explain the correlated functional status among segregating V segments, but an unknown experimental factor could not be excluded. Because some donors lacked HLA typing at each locus, the association tests relied only on the typed subset. In an earlier analysis of about 550 of the donors, most TCR beta V segments were observed in productive rearrangements about 90% or about 30% of the time, broadly matching IMGT annotations. The sequencing pipeline was judged likely to have produced a cluster of highly shared sequence variants as a technical artifact. A total of fewer than 200 TCR beta chains were listed by the study as associated with cytomegalovirus. According to a later genetic analysis, donors in an Asian-associated ancestry cluster had fewer N-insertions in productive TCRs than the approximately 610-donor mean. Because counts were too low, 15 to 20 rarely observed V segments, including chromosome 9 orphons, were left out of the earlier analysis of some 640 of the donors. A later analysis reported that several top co-occurrence clusters appeared linked to parvovirus B19, influenza, CMV and Epstein-Barr virus. The 87-base-pair reads could not distinguish some IMGT-functional V segments, including TRBV6-2 and TRBV6-3, so those segments were excluded. In a later analysis, HLA-associated TCR beta chains showed more clonal expansion and lower generation probabilities than non-associated chains that were equally common. Strong co-occurrence of HLA alleles, especially DR and DQ, made assigning TCR associations to individual alleles difficult. The authors suggested that the approach could potentially be generalized to other disease states and immunological phenotypes. The cohort was sequenced for TCR beta chains only, and without alpha or paired-chain data the features that could be detected were limited. A further reported finding was that TCR beta sequences accurately predicted the HLA-A and HLA-B alleles for most subjects in the first cohort. A few of the identified cytomegalovirus-associated TCR beta chains were confirmed in vitro to be specific for cytomegalovirus antigens.

Regarding this clone: Its antigen is still unknown. Nothing much larger sits one base from this clone, and base qualities are not available.

The cohort was made up of around 720 healthy bone marrow donors. Cohort members were all nominally healthy when sampled, although unrecorded immune exposures were likely present. The donor tested CMV seronegative, placing the donor among the 350 or so seronegative members of the cohort. A peripheral blood sample was provided by each donor, and peripheral blood mononuclear cells were used for TCR beta sequencing. The Qiagen DNeasy Blood Extraction Kit was used to extract genomic DNA from the blood cell samples. Library preparation was by the immunoSEQ multiplex PCR assay. The multiplex PCR relied on a mix of 60 forward primers for TCR Vbeta segments and 13 reverse primers for TCR Jbeta segments. The CDR3 region of rearranged TCR beta genes was amplified from genomic DNA by a multiplex PCR assay. On the Illumina HiSeq System, the amplified TCR beta libraries were sequenced as 87-base-pair reads. The study's processing was this. A later analysis counted 75 million to 100 million unique TCR beta chains across the 666 repertoires, and around 9.9 million of these chains were shared by at least two donors. Raw reads were error-corrected and collapsed into unique sequences by a nearest-neighbor algorithm in which closely related sequences were merged to remove PCR and sequencing errors. V, D and J gene segments were assigned by aligning CDR3 sequences to IMGT reference sequences. For a sequence to be retained, a match of at least six nucleotides to both a V gene segment and a J gene segment was required. A rearrangement counted as productive if the CDR3 had no stop codons and remained in frame with V and J, and every other rearrangement counted as non-productive. CDR3 was defined according to IMGT convention as the region running from the second conserved V-encoded cysteine to the conserved J-encoded phenylalanine. The earlier analysis of 587 of the donors excluded sequences that lacked an unambiguous match to a single V gene segment. An earlier analysis of some 610 of the donors called V segments functional above 56.7% productive rearrangements and segregating when the between-donor standard deviation exceeded 5%. A statistical classification framework was built to diagnose cytomegalovirus status from the catalog of TCR beta chain sequences. In a later analysis, TCR nucleotide sequences were compared against IMGT/GENE-DB human TR gene sequences so that V and J genes could be assigned. In a later analysis, CDR3 sequences and most-parsimonious VDJ recombination scenarios were assigned using the TCRdist pipeline. A later analysis defined each TCR beta chain by its CDR3 amino acid sequence plus V-gene family, and excluded reads lacking a unique V-gene family. To address suspected cross-contamination and a sequencing artifact, a later analysis removed approximately 600 highly shared, low-generation-probability nucleotide sequences. A later analysis calculated a clonal expansion index for each public chain from normalized within-repertoire ranks of inferred template counts. Generation probabilities in a later analysis came from a VDJ recombination model fitted to out-of-frame rearrangements, and those results were checked against IGoR. Hypergeometric tests were used in a later analysis to score TCR-TCR, TCR-HLA and TCR-CMV co-occurrence, with a repertoire-size bias correction applied to the TCR pairs. A later analysis estimated false discovery rates by permuting HLA or CMV assignments 20 times. In a later analysis, co-occurring TCRs were grouped with DBSCAN, and TCRdist sequence similarity was added when clustering was performed within HLA-allele-positive subsets. Repertoires with fewer than 30,000 or more than 120,000 public chains, plus five repertoires with anomalous nucleotide sharing, were excluded from co-occurrence clustering. The clones in this table, taken by TCRdb from immuneACCESS, are in-frame only. Not every clone is retained; where verified, under half of the shortfall comes from an unresolved V gene, and the cause of the rest is unknown. The DNA gave D and trimming, while V, J and clone size come from that table. The table for this sample lists 150,000 to 200,000 clones; approximately 82% of them were counted only once. 1.7% of the sample comes from the top ten.

From its cysteine to its phenylalanine, the CDR3 spans 15 amino acids. Only CDR3 DNA remains: 45 bases, in frame from the first base. The germline V and J ends show losses of 4 bases and 3 bases respectively, and no gene match explains 4 bases of the junction. CDR1 and CDR2 (SGHRS, YFSETQ) derive from the germline V gene. This sequence was found in a woman aged 18-35 years in good health and CMV-seronegative. The rearrangement combines TRBV5-1 with TRBJ2-1; TRBD2 agrees with 10 junctional bases. Sequencing was performed on PBMCs. The DNA reads as follows: TGCGCCAGCAGCCCCGGGACTAGCGACTACAATGAGCAGTTCTTC. Translated, it reads CASSPGTSDYNEQFF.